This is a list of T cell receptor beta chains from one sample in a study of control samples from healthy donors and cancer patients. The data were produced by immunoSEQ multiplex PCR, yet TCRdb's version contains in-frame clones alone and is incomplete. The sample shows roughly 220,000 clones, roughly 94% of them seen only once. The source material was blood. The receptor set was obtained from a man aged 50 or older in good health. Both conserved end residues are part of each CDR3. D genes are given only for firm matches.

j_gene	v_gene	d_gene	CDR3aa	CDR3nt
TRBJ1-4	TRBV5-1	NA	CASSPAGYSNEKLFF	TGCGCCAGCAGTCCCGCCGGGTATTCTAATGAAAAACTGTTTTTT
TRBJ1-1	TRBV5-1	NA	CASSSGTSNTEAFF	TGCGCCAGCAGCTCCGGGACATCGAACACTGAAGCTTTCTTT
TRBJ1-6	TRBV28	NA	CASSALGGYNSPLHF	TGTGCCAGCAGCGCCCTGGGAGGGTACAATTCACCCCTCCACTTT
TRBJ2-1	TRBV7-9	TRBD1	CASSLPPTGESIEQFF	TGTGCCAGCAGCTTACCTCCTACAGGGGAATCTATTGAGCAGTTCTTC
TRBJ2-2	TRBV5-1	NA	CASSSEEGLNTGELFF	TGCGCCAGCAGCTCAGAGGAGGGCCTTAACACCGGGGAGCTGTTTTTT
TRBJ1-6	TRBV12-3/TRBV12-4	NA	CASTGTRTSPLHF	TGTGCCAGCACCGGGACCCGGACCTCACCCCTCCACTTT
TRBJ1-4	TRBV30	TRBD1	CAWSPGTEEKLFF	TGTGCCTGGAGCCCCGGGACAGAGGAAAAACTGTTTTTT
TRBJ1-6	TRBV3-1/TRBV3-2	NA	CASSQDPTGGQGSPLHF	TGTGCCAGCAGCCAAGACCCTACGGGGGGGCAGGGCTCACCCCTCCACTTT
TRBJ2-7	TRBV6-5	NA	CASMTYRSYEQYF	TGTGCCAGCATGACCTACCGCTCCTACGAGCAGTACTTC
TRBJ2-1	TRBV11-3	TRBD2	CASSRRGGLNEQFF	TGTGCCAGCAGCAGACGGGGGGGCCTCAATGAGCAGTTCTTC
TRBJ2-4	TRBV4-3	NA	CASSQDLPEAAKNIQYF	TGCGCCAGCAGCCAAGATCTCCCGGAGGCAGCCAAAAACATTCAGTACTTC